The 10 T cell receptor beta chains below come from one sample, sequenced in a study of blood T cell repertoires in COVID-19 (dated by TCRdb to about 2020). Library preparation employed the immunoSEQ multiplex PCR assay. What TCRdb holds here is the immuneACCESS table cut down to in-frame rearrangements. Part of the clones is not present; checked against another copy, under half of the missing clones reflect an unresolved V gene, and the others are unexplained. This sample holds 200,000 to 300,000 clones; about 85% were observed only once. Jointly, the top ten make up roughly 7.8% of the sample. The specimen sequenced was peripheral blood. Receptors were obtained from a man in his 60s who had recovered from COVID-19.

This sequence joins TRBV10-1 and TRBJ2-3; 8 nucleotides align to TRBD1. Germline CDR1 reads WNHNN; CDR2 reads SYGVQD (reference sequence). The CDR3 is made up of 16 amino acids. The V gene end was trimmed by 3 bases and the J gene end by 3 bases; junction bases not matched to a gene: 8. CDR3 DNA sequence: TGCGCCAGCAGTGATCCGACAGGGGTTGGGACAGATACGCAGTATTTT. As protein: CASSDPTGVGTDTQYF.

The CDR3 nucleotides read TGTGCCAGCACCCTAGGGAGAGCCGGGAATTCACCCCTCCACTTT. Encoded protein: CASTLGRAGNSPLHF. The chain combines TRBV11-2 with TRBJ1-6; D gene uncertain. The germline V gene encodes CDR1 SGHAT and CDR2 FQNNGV. The length of the CDR3 is 15 residues. V gave up 7 bases and J gave up 7 bases, with 17 bases separating them. The full variable domain, completed using reference TRBV11-2 and TRBJ1-6, is EAGVAQSPRYKIIEKRQSVAFWCNPISGHATLYWYQQILGQGPKLLIQFQNNGVVDDSQLPKDRFSAERLKGVDSTLKIQPAKLEDSAVYLCASTLGRAGNSPLHFGNGTRLTVT.

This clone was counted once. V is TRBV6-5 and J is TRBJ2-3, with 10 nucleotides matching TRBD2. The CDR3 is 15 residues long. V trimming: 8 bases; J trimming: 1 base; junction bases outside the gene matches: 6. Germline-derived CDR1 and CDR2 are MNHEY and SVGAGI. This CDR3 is CASLKLAGRTDTQYF. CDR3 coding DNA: TGTGCCAGCCTAAAACTAGCGGGGCGCACAGATACGCAGTATTTT.

CDR3 nucleotide sequence: TGCGCCAGCAGCTTATACGGAGAGCAGCCCCAGCATTTT. It yields the protein CASSLYGEQPQHF. The genes are TRBV5-1 and TRBJ1-5; D gene uncertain. CDR1 is SGHRS and CDR2 is YFSETQ in the germline V gene. The CDR3 covers 13 residues. With 2 bases removed from V and 7 bases from J, the gap between germline ends came to 10 bases.

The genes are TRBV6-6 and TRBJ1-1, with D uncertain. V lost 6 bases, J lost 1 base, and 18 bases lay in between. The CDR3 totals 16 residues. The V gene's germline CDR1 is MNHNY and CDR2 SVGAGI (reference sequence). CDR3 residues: CASSDDGRGSNTEAFF. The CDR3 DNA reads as TGTGCCAGCAGCGATGATGGTAGAGGGTCGAACACTGAAGCTTTCTTT.

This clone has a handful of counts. CDR3 in DNA: TGTGCCAGTAGTCCGACAGGGGCAACTAATGAAAAACTGTTTTTT. Its protein is CASSPTGATNEKLFF. The chain employs TRBV19 and TRBJ1-4; 8 bases are shared with TRBD1. With V trimmed by 5 bases and J by 0 bases, 2 bases remained unmatched. Germline CDR1 LNHDA, CDR2 SQIVND (reference sequence). CDR3 size: 15 residues.

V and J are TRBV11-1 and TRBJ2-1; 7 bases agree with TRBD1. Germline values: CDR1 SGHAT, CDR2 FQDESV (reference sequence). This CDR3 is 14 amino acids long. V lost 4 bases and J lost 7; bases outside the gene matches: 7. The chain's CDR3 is CASSSDRAKNEQFF. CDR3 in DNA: TGTGCCAGCAGCTCAGACAGGGCCAAGAATGAGCAGTTCTTC.

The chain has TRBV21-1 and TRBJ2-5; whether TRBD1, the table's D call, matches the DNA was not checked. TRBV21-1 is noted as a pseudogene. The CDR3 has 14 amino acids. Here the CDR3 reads CASSTYRGRETQYF. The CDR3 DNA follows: TGTGCCAGCAGCACATACAGGGGGAGGGAGACCCAGTACTTC.

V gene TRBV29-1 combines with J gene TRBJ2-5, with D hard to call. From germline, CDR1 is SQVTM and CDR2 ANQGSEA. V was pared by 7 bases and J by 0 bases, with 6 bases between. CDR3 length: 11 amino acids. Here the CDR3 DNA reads TGCAGCGGCGGATACCAAGAGACCCAGTACTTC. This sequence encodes CSGGYQETQYF. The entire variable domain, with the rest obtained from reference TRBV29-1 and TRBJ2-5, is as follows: SAVISQKPSRDICQRGTSLTIQCQVDSQVTMMFWYRQQPGQSLTLIATANQGSEATYESGFVIDKFPISRPNLTFSTLTVSNMSPEDSSIYLCSGGYQETQYFGPGTRLLVL.

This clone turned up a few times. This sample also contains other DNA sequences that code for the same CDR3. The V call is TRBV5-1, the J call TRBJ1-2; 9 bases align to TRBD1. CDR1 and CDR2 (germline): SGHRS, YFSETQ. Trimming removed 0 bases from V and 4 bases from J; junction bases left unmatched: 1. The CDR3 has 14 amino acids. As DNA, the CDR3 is TGCGCCAGCAGCTTGGAGGGACAGGGCTATGGCTACACCTTC. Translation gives CASSLEGQGYGYTF.